Sequencing of this TCR beta chain was carried out in a study of response to subunit inactivated influenza vaccine. From the RT-PCR reads, TCRdb called clonotypes with MiXCR, one entry per CDR3 protein. The data contain around 580,000 distinct CDR3 sequences, approximately 14% of them singletons. V lost 4 bases to trimming and J lost 9 bases; unmatched junction nucleotides: 10. Germline V gene lookup returns CDR1 GTSNPN and CDR2 SVGIG (reference sequence). There are 15 residues in the CDR3. Here the sequenced sample was PBMCs from blood, taken 12 days after vaccination. The sequence derives from a man aged 50 to 60 who received an inactivated influenza vaccine. The V and J genes are TRBV30 and TRBJ2-1; 12 bases agree with TRBD2. CDR3 loop: CAWNAASGRAIEQFF. The CDR3 DNA reads TGTGCCTGGAACGCGGCTAGCGGGAGGGCCATTGAGCAGTTCTTC.